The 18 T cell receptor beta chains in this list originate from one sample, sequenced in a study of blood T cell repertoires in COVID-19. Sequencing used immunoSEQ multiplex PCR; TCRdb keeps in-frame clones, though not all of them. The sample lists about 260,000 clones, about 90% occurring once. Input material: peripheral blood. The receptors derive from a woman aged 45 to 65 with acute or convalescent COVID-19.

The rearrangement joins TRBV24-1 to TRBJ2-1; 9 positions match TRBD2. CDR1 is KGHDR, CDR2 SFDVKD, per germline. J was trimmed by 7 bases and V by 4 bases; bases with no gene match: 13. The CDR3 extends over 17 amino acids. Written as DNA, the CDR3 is TGTGCCACCAGTGACCGAGGGGGCGGGAGGGCTAAGAATGAGCAGTTCTTC. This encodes CATSDRGGGRAKNEQFF.

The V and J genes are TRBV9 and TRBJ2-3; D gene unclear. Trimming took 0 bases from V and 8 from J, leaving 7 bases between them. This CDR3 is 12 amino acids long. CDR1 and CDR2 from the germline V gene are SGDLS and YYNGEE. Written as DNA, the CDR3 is TGTGCCAGCAGCGTAGAAGGCGGTACGCAGTATTTT. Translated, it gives CASSVEGGTQYF. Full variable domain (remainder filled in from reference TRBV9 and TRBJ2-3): DSGVTQTPKHLITATGQRVTLRCSPRSGDLSVYWYQQSLDQGLQFLIQYYNGEERAKGNILERFSAQQFPDLHSELNLSSLELGDSALYFCASSVEGGTQYFGPGTRLTVL.

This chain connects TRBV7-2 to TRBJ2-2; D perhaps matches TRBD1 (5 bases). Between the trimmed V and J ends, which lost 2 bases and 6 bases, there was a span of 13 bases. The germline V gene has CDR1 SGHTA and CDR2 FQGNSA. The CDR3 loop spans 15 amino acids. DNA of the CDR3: TGTGCCAGCAGCTTACAGGGTGCGGTCCCCGGGGAGCTGTTTTTT. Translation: CASSLQGAVPGELFF.

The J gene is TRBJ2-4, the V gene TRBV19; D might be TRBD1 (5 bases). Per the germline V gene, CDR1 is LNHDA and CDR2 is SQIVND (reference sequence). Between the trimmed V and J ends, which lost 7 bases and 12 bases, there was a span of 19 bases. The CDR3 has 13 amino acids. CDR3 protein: CASIGRADLNQYF. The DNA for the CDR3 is TGTGCCAGTATTGGCAGGGCTGACCTCAATCAGTACTTC. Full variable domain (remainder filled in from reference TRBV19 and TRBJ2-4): DGGITQSPKYLFRKEGQNVTLSCEQNLNHDAMYWYRQDPGQGLRLIYYSQIVNDFQKGDIAEGYSVSREKKESFPLTVTSAQKNPTAFYLCASIGRADLNQYFGAGTRLSVL.

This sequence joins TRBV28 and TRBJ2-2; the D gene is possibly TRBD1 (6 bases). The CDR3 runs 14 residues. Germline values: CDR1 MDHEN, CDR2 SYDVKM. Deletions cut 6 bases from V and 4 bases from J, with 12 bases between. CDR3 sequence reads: CASSSGQFTGELFF. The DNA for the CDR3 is TGTGCCAGCAGCTCCGGACAGTTCACCGGGGAGCTGTTTTTT.

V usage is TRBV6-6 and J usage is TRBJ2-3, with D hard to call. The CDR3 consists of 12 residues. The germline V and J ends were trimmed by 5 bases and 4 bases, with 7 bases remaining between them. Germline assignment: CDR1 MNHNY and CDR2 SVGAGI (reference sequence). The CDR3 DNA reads TGTGCCAGCAGTCCCTCTCCAGATACGCAGTATTTT. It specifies CASSPSPDTQYF.

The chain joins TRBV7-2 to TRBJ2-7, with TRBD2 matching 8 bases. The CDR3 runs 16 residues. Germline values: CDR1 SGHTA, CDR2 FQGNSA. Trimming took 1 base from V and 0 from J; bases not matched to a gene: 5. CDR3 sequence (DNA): TGTGCCAGCAGCTTAGGTGCTAGCGGGTTCTCCTACGAGCAGTACTTC. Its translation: CASSLGASGFSYEQYF.

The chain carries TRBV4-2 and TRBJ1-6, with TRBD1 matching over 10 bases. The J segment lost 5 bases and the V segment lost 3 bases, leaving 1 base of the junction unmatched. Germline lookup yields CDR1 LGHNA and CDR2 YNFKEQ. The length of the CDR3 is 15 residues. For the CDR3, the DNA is TGTGCCAGCAGCCAGGGGACAGGGGATAATTCACCCCTCCACTTT. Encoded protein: CASSQGTGDNSPLHF.

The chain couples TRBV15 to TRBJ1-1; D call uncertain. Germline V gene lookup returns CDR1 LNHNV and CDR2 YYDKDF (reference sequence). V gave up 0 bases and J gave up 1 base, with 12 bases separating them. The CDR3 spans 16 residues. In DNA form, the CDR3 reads TGTGCCACCAGCAGAGATGGAGGAGGGAAGAACACTGAAGCTTTCTTT. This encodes CATSRDGGGKNTEAFF. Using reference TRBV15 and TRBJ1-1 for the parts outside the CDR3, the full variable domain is DAMVIQNPRYQVTQFGKPVTLSCSQTLNHNVMYWYQQKSSQAPKLLFHYYDKDFNNEADTPDNFQSRRPNTSFCFLDIRSPGLGDTAMYLCATSRDGGGKNTEAFFGQGTRLTVV.

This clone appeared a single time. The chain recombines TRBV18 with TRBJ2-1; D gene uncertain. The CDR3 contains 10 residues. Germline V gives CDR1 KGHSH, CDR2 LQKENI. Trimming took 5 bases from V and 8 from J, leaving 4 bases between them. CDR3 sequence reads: CASSGYEQFF. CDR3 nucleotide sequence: TGTGCCAGCTCAGGCTATGAGCAGTTCTTC.

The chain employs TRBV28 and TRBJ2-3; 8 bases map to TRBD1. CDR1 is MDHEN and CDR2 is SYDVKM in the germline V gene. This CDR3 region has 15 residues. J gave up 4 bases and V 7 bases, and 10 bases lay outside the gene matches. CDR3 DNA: TGTGCCAGCAACCCAGGGGGCGAGGGGGCAGATACGCAGTATTTT. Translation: CASNPGGEGADTQYF.

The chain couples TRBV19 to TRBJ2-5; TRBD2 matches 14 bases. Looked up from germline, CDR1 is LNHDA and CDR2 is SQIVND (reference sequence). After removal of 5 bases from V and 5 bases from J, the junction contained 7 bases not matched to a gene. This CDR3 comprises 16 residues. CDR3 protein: CASSGLAGGRSETQYF. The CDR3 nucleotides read TGTGCCAGTAGTGGACTAGCGGGGGGACGTTCGGAGACCCAGTACTTC. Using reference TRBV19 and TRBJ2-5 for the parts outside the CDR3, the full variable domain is DGGITQSPKYLFRKEGQNVTLSCEQNLNHDAMYWYRQDPGQGLRLIYYSQIVNDFQKGDIAEGYSVSREKKESFPLTVTSAQKNPTAFYLCASSGLAGGRSETQYFGPGTRLLVL.

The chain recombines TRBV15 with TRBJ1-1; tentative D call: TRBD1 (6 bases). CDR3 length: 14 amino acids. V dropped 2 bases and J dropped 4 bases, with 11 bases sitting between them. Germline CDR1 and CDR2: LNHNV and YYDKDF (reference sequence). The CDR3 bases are TGTGCCACCAGCAGAAACAGGGCTCGCACTGAAGCTTTCTTT. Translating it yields CATSRNRARTEAFF. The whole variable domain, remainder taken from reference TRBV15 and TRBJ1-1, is DAMVIQNPRYQVTQFGKPVTLSCSQTLNHNVMYWYQQKSSQAPKLLFHYYDKDFNNEADTPDNFQSRRPNTSFCFLDIRSPGLGDTAMYLCATSRNRARTEAFFGQGTRLTVV.

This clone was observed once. The DNA of the CDR3 is TGTGCCAGCAGCCAAGATCGGGAGGGGGCTCGGGTAGGCTACACCTTC. It encodes CASSQDREGARVGYTF. The V gene is TRBV4-2, the J gene TRBJ1-2; 7 nucleotides line up with TRBD1. Germline trimming cut 0 bases from V and 8 bases from J; bases unmatched to any gene: 12. CDR3 length: 16 residues. The germline V gene has CDR1 LGHNA and CDR2 YNFKEQ.

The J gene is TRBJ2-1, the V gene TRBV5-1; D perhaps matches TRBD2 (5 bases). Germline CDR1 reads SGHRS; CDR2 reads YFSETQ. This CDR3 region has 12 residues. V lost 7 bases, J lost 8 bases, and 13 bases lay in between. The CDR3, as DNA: TGCGCCAGCGGGAGATCATGGGATGAGCAGTTCTTC. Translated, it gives CASGRSWDEQFF.

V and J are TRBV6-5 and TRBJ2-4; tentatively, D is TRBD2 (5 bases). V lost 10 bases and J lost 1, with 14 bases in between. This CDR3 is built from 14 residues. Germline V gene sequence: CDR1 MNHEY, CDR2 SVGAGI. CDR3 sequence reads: CATVLGDAKNIQYF. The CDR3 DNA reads TGTGCCACCGTACTAGGCGACGCCAAAAACATTCAGTACTTC.

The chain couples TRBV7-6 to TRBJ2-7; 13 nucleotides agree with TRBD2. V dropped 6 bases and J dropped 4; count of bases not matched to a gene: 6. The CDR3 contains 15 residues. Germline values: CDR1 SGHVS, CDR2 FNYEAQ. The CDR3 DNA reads TGTGCCAGCAGTAAAGGACTAGCGGGAGTATACGAGCAGTACTTC. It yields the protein CASSKGLAGVYEQYF.

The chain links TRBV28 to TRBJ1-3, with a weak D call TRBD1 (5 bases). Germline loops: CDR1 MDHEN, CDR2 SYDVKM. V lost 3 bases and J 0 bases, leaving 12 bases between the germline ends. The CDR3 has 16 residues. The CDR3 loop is CASSFTGLSSGNTIYF. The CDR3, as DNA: TGTGCCAGCAGTTTTACGGGACTGAGCTCTGGAAACACCATATATTTT.